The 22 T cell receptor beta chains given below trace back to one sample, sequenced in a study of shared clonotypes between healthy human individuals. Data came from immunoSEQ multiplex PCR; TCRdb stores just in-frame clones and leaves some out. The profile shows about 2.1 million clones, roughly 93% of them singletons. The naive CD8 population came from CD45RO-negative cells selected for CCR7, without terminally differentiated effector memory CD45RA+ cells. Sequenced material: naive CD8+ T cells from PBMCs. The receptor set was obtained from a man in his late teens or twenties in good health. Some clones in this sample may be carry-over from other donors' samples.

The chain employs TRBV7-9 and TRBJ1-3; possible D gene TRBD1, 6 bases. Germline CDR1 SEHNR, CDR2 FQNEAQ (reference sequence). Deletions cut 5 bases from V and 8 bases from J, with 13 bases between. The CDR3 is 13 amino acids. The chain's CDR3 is CASSPTGPHTIYF. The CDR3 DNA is TGTGCCAGCAGCCCGACAGGCCCCCACACCATATATTTT.

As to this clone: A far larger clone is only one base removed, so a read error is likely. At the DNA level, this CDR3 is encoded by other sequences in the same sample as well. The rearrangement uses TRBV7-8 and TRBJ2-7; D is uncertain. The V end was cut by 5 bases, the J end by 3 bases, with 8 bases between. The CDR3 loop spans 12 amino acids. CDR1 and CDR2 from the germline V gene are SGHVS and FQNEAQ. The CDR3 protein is CASSPLGYEQYF. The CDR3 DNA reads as TGTGCCAGCAGCCCCCTGGGCTACGAGCAGTACTTC.

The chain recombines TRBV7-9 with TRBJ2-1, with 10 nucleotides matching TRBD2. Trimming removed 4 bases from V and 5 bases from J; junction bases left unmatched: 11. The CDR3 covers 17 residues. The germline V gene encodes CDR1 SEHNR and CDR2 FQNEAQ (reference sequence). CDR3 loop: CASSSPWSGREDNEQFF. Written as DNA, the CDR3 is TGTGCCAGCAGCTCCCCGTGGAGCGGGAGGGAAGACAATGAGCAGTTCTTC.

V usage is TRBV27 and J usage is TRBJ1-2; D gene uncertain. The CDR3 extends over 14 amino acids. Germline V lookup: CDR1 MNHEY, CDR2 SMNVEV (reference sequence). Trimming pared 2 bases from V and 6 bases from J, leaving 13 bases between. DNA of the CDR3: TGTGCCAGCAGTTTACTGGGAGGGTCCAATGGCTACACCTTC. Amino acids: CASSLLGGSNGYTF.

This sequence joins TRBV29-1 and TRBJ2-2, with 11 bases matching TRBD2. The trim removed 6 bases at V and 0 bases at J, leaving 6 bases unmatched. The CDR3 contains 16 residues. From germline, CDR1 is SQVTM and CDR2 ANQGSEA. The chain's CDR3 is CSVAGTSGTNTGELFF. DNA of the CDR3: TGCAGCGTCGCCGGGACTAGCGGAACGAACACCGGGGAGCTGTTTTTT.

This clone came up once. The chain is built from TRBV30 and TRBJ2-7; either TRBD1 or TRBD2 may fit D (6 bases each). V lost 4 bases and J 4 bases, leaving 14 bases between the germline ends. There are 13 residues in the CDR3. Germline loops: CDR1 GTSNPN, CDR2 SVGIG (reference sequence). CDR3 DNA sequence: TGTGCCTGGATAGGGGGGTCAAGGTACGAGCAGTACTTC. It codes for CAWIGGSRYEQYF.

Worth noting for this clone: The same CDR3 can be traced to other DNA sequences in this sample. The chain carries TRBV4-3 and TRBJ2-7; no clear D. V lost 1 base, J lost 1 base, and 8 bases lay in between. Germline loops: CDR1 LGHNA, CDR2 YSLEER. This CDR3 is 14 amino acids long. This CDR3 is CASSQVGGSYEQYF. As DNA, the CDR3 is TGCGCCAGCAGCCAAGTAGGCGGTTCCTACGAGCAGTACTTC.

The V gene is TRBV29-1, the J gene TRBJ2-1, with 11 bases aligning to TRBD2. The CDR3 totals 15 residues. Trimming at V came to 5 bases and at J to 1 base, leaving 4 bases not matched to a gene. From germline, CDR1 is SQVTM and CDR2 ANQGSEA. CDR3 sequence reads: CSVKLAGVSYNEQFF. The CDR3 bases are TGCAGCGTTAAACTAGCGGGAGTATCCTACAATGAGCAGTTCTTC.

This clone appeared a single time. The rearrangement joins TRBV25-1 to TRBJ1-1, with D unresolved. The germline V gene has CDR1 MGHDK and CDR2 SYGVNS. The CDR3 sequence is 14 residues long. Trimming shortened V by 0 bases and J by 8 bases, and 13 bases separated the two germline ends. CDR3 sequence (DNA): TGTGCCAGCAGTGAATATAAAGATAGGCGGGAAGCTTTCTTT. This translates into CASSEYKDRREAFF.

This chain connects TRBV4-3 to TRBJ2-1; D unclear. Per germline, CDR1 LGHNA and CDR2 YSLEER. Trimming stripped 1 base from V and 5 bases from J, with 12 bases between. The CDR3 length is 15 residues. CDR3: CASSQVIDPNNEQFF. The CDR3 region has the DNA TGCGCCAGCAGCCAAGTTATCGATCCGAACAATGAGCAGTTCTTC.

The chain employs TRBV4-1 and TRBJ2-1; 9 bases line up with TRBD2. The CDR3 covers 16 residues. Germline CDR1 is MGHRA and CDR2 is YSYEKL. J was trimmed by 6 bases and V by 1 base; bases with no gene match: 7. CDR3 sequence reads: CASSQVLAGVVNEQFF. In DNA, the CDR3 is TGCGCCAGCAGCCAAGTATTAGCGGGAGTTGTCAATGAGCAGTTCTTC.

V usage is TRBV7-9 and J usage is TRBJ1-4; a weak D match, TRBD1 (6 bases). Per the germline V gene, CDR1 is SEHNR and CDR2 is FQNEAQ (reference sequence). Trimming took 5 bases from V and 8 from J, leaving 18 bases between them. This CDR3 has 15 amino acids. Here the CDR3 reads CASSDYDRPDEKLFF. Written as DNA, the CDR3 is TGTGCCAGCAGCGACTACGACAGGCCGGACGAAAAACTGTTTTTT. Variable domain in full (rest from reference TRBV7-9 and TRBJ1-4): DTGVSQNPRHKITKRGQNVTFRCDPISEHNRLYWYRQTLGQGPEFLTYFQNEAQLEKSRLLSDRFSAERPKGSFSTLEIQRTEQGDSAMYLCASSDYDRPDEKLFFGSGTQLSVL.

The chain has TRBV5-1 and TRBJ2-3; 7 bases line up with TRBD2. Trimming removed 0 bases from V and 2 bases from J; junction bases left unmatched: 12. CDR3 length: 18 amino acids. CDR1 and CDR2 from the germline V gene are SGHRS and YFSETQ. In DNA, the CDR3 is TGCGCCAGCAGCTTGGTCAGCGGGACCCGGCCCCTCACAGATACGCAGTATTTT. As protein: CASSLVSGTRPLTDTQYF. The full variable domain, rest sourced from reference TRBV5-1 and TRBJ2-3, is KAGVTQTPRYLIKTRGQQVTLSCSPISGHRSVSWYQQTPGQGLQFLFEYFSETQRNKGNFPGRFSGRQFSNSRSEMNVSTLELGDSALYLCASSLVSGTRPLTDTQYFGPGTRLTVL.

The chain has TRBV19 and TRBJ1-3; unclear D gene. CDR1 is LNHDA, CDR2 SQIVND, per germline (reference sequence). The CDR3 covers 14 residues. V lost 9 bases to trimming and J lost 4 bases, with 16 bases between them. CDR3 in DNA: TGTGCCAGCCACCCCGCGGGGTGGGGAAACACCATATATTTT. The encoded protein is CASHPAGWGNTIYF. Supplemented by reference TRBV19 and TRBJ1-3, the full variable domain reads DGGITQSPKYLFRKEGQNVTLSCEQNLNHDAMYWYRQDPGQGLRLIYYSQIVNDFQKGDIAEGYSVSREKKESFPLTVTSAQKNPTAFYLCASHPAGWGNTIYFGEGSWLTVV.

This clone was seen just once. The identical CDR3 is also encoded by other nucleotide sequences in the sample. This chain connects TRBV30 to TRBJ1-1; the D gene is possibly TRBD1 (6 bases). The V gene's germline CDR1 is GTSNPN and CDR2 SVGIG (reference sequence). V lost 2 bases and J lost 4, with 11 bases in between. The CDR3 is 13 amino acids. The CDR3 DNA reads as TGTGCCTGGAGTTATGGGGGCGGCACTGAAGCTTTCTTT. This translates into CAWSYGGGTEAFF.

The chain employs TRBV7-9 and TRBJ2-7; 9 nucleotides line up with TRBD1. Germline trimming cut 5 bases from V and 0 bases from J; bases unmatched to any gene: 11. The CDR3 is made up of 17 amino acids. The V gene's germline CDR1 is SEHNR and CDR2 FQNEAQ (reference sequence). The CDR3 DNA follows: TGTGCCAGCAGCCCGACCCCGACAGGGGGATTCTCCTACGAGCAGTACTTC. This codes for CASSPTPTGGFSYEQYF.

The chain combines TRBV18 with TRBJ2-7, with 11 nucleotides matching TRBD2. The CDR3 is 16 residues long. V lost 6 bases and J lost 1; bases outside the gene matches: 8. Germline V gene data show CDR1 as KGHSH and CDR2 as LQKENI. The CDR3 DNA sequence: TGTGCCAGCTCGCGCTCGACTAGCGGGAAATCCTACGAGCAGTACTTC. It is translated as CASSRSTSGKSYEQYF.

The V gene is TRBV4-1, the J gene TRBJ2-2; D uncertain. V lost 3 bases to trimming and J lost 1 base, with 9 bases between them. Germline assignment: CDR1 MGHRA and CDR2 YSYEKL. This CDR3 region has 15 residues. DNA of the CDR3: TGCGCCAGCAGCCATGGGGTTGAGAACACCGGGGAGCTGTTTTTT. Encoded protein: CASSHGVENTGELFF.

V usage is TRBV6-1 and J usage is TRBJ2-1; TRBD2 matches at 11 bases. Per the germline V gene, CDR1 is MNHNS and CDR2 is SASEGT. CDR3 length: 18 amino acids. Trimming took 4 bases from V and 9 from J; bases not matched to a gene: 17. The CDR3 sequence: CASSGTGRRLAGRGEQFF. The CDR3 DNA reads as TGTGCCAGCAGTGGGACCGGGCGACGACTAGCGGGAAGAGGTGAGCAGTTCTTC.

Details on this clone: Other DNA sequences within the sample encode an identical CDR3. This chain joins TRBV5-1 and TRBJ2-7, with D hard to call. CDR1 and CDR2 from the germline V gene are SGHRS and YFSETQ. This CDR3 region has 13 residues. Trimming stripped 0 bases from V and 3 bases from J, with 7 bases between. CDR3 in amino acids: CASSLEASYEQYF. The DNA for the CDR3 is TGCGCCAGCAGCTTGGAGGCCAGCTACGAGCAGTACTTC.

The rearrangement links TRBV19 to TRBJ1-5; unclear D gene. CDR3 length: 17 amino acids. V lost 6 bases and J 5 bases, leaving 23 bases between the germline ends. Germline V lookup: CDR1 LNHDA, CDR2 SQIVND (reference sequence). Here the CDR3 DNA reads TGTGCCAGTAGACCCGACATTTGGACTCGAGGTCATCAGCCCCAGCATTTT. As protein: CASRPDIWTRGHQPQHF.

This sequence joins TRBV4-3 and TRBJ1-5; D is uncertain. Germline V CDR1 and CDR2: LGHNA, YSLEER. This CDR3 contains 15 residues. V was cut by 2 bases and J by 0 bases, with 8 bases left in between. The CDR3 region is CASSQSVDSNQPQHF. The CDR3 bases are TGCGCCAGCAGCCAATCGGTAGATAGCAATCAGCCCCAGCATTTT.